This paragraph reports one TCR beta chain. Its antigen is not known. The data were obtained in a study of cytomegalovirus exposure and HLA in healthy donors. Study-level points and caveats: An Asian-associated ancestry cluster reportedly showed fewer N-insertions than the approximately 650-donor mean in a later analysis. Within an earlier analysis, most TCR beta V segments proved productive either about 87% or about 30% of the time. The study reported that TCR beta sequences accurately predicted HLA-A and HLA-B alleles in most subjects.

The V gene's germline CDR1 is SNHLY and CDR2 FYNNEI. Losses at the gene ends were 7 bases for V and 5 bases for J; bases not matched to a gene: 2. This CDR3 spans 11 amino acids. Use of 60 Vbeta and 13 Jbeta primers characterized the PCR. TCRdb keeps only in-frame clones here, not all; method: immunoSEQ multiplex PCR. The repertoire holds about 180,000 clones, around three quarters seen once, with around 0.74% in the top ten. Input material: PBMCs. The receptor was derived from a woman between 35 and 50 years old in good health and CMV-seronegative. The genes are TRBV2 and TRBJ2-7; 7 positions agree with TRBD1. CDR3 sequence reads: CASTTGDEQYF. The DNA of the CDR3 is TGTGCCAGCACTACAGGGGACGAGCAGTACTTC.